The clone carrying this TCR beta chain is a singleton in its sample. TCRdb keeps only in-frame clones here, not all; method: immunoSEQ multiplex PCR. The data show some 150,000 clones, more than 75% seen once. The data were taken from a study of blood T cell repertoires in COVID-19. Study details: Collection of acute and convalescent COVID-19 samples took place in the United States, Italy and Spain.

What the recovered Cohort 3 donors had was two negative PCRs, clearance, or symptom resolution. CDR3 size: 14 residues. V was pared by 4 bases and J by 4 bases, with 4 bases of the junction left unmatched. The germline CDR1 and CDR2 sequences are SGHDT and YYEEEE. The V and J genes are TRBV5-6 and TRBJ2-3, with TRBD1 matching over 9 bases. The sequenced sample consisted of PBMCs or T cells enriched from blood (not recorded which). The receptor was isolated from a woman in her 50s who had recovered from COVID-19. CDR3 DNA: TGTGCCAGCAGCCGGGACAGGGTTGCAGATACGCAGTATTTT. Translation: CASSRDRVADTQYF.